This entry describes one T cell receptor beta chain. Every one of the patients relapsed after autologous stem cell transplantation (brentuximab vedotin exposure was variable). Germline V gene sequence: CDR1 LGHNT, CDR2 FRNRAP. V was trimmed by 0 bases and J by 3 bases, leaving 21 bases between them. The CDR3 length is 18 residues. Only in-frame clones appear in the TCRdb table, and some are missing; sequencing was by immunoSEQ multiplex PCR. The table shows fewer than 55,000 clones, with roughly 86% occurring only once. The data stem from a study of PD-1 blockade in classical Hodgkin lymphoma. The sample consisted of peripheral blood mononuclear cells (PBMCs), taken at baseline. This receptor was taken from a human donor with classical Hodgkin lymphoma. The rearrangement joins TRBV12-5 to TRBJ2-7; maybe TRBD1 (6 bases). The CDR3 DNA reads TGTGCTAGTGGTTTGGTAAGTTCGGCCCAGGGGTTTTTCTACGAGCAGTACTTC. It codes for CASGLVSSAQGFFYEQYF. Using reference TRBV12-5 and TRBJ2-7 for the parts outside the CDR3, the full variable domain is DARVTQTPRHKVTEMGQEVTMRCQPILGHNTVFWYRQTMMQGLELLAYFRNRAPLDDSGMPKDRFSAEMPDATLATLKIQPSEPRDSAVYFCASGLVSSAQGFFYEQYFGPGTRLTVT.